This T cell receptor (beta chain) is from a study of shared clonotypes between healthy human individuals. Study context: Ranging from 18 to 49 in age, donors were two women and three men. Overall study findings and caveats: Roughly 5% of naive CD4 clonotypes were common to a handful of donors.

With 6 bases clipped from V and 5 bases from J, the junction kept 5 bases outside the gene matches. The germline V gene has CDR1 MDHEN and CDR2 SYDVKM. The CDR3 contains 15 residues. In regard to this clone: The antigen is undetermined.

CD4+ cells yielded CD45RA+ naive and CD45RA-negative memory subsets. Clones were read by immunoSEQ multiplex PCR, and TCRdb kept only the in-frame ones, dropping some. The sample yields over 2 million clones, approximately 90% seen once. The sample taken for sequencing was naive CD4+ T cells from PBMCs. The subset: CD45RA+ positively selected. The clonotype was recovered from a man between 18 and 29 years old in good health. Some clones in this sample may be carry-over from other donors' samples. V usage is TRBV28 and J usage is TRBJ1-5; 12 nucleotides agree with TRBD1. The DNA of the CDR3 is TGTGCCAGCAGCCAGGGACAGGGGGCACATCAGCCCCAGCATTTT. Its protein product is CASSQGQGAHQPQHF.